This T cell receptor beta chain was obtained from a study of cytomegalovirus exposure and HLA in healthy donors. Notes on the study in general: A link between a missense DCLRE1C variant and TCR beta V- and J-gene trimming emerged from a later analysis.

In the case of this clone: Its cognate antigen is unknown.

PCR amplification relied on 60 Vbeta primers (plus 13 Jbeta primers). This table comes from immunoSEQ multiplex PCR, and its TCRdb copy is limited to in-frame clones, with some not included. The sample contains about 200,000 clones, around 80% of which appear only once. J gave up 9 bases and V 5 bases, and 13 bases lay outside the gene matches. CDR3 length: 16 residues. Germline CDR1 and CDR2: SEHNR and FQNEAQ (reference sequence). Input material: PBMCs. This chain joins TRBV7-9 and TRBJ2-1; 10 bases line up with TRBD2. This receptor was identified in a man between 40 and 49 years old in good health and CMV-seropositive. CDR3 amino acids: CASSDGLAVGGREQFF. In DNA, the CDR3 is TGTGCCAGCAGCGACGGACTAGCGGTAGGAGGGCGTGAGCAGTTCTTC.